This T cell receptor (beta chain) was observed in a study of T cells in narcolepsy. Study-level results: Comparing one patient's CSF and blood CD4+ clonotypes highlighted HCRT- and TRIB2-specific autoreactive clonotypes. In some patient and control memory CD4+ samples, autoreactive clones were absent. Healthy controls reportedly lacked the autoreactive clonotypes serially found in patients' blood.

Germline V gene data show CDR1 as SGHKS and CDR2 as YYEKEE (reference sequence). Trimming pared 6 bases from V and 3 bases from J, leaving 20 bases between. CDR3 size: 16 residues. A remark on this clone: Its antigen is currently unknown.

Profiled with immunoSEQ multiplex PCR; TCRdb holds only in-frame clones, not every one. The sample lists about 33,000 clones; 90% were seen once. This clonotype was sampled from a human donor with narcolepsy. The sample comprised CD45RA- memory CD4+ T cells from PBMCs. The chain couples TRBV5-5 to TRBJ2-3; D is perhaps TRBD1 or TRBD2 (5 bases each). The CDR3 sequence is CASNFFERGPTDTQYF. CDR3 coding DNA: TGTGCCAGCAACTTCTTTGAGAGGGGTCCGACAGATACGCAGTATTTT.